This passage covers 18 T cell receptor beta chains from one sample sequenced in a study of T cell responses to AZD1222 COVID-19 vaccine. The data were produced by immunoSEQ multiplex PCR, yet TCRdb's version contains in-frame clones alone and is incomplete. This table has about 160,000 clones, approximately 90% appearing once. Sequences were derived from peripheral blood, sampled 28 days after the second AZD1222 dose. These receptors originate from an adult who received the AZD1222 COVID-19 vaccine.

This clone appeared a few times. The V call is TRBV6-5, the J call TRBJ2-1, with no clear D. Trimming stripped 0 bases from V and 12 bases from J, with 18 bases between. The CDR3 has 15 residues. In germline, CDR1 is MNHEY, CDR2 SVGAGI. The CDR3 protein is CASSYSMDGGLGQFF. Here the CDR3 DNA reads TGTGCCAGCAGTTACTCAATGGACGGCGGCTTGGGGCAGTTCTTC.

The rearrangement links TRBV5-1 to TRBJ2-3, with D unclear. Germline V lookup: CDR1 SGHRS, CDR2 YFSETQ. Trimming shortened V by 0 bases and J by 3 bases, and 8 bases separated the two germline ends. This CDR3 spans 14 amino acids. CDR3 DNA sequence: TGCGCCAGCAGCTTGGTTATCACAACAGATACGCAGTATTTT. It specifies CASSLVITTDTQYF.

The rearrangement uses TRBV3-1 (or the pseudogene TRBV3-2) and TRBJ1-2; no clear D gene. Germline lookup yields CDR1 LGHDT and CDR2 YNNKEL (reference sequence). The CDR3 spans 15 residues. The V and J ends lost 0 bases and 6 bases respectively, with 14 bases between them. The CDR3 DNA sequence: TGTGCCAGCAGCCAAGATTGGCAGTATGCTGATGGCTACACCTTC. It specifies CASSQDWQYADGYTF.

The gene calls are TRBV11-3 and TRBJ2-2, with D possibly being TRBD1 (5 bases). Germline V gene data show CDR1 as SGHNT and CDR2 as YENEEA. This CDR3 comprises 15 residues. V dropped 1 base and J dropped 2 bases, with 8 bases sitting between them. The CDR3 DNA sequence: TGTGCCAGCAGCTTAGGCCAGGGAAACACCGGGGAGCTGTTTTTT. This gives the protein CASSLGQGNTGELFF.

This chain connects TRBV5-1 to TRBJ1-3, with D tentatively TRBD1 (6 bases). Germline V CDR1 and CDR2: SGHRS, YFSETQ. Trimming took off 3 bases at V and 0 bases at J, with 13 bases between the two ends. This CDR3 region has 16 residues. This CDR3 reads CASSYGTYSSGNTIYF. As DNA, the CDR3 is TGCGCCAGCAGCTATGGGACATATAGCTCTGGAAACACCATATATTTT. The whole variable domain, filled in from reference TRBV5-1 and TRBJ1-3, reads KAGVTQTPRYLIKTRGQQVTLSCSPISGHRSVSWYQQTPGQGLQFLFEYFSETQRNKGNFPGRFSGRQFSNSRSEMNVSTLELGDSALYLCASSYGTYSSGNTIYFGEGSWLTVV.

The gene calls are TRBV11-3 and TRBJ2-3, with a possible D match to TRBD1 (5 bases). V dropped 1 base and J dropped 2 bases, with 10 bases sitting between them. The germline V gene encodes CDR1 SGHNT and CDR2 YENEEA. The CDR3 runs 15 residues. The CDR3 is CASSLGGRNTDTQYF. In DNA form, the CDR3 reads TGTGCCAGCAGCTTAGGGGGCCGGAACACAGATACGCAGTATTTT.

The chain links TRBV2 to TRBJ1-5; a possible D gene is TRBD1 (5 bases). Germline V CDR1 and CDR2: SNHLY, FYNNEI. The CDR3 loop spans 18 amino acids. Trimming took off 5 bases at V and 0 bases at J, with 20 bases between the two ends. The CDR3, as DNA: TGTGCCAGCAGTTTGGGGGGACTAGGGAGGGTTAGCAATCAGCCCCAGCATTTT. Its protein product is CASSLGGLGRVSNQPQHF.

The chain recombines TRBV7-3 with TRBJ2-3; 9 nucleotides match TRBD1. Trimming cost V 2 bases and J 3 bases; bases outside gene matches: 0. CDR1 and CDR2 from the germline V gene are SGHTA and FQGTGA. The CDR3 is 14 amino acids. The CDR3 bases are TGTGCCAGCAGCTTAGGGACAGGGACAGATACGCAGTATTTT. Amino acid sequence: CASSLGTGTDTQYF.

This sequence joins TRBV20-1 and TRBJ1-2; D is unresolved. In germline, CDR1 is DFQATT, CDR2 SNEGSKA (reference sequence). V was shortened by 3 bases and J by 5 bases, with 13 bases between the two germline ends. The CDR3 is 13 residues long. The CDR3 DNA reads TGCAGTGCTAGTGGTAGCGTAGAGTATGGCTACACCTTC. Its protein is CSASGSVEYGYTF.

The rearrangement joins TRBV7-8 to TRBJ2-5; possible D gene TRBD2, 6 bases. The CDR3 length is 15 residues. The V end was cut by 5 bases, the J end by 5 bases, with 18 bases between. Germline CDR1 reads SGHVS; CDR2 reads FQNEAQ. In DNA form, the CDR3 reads TGTGCCAGCAGCGCCCTGGCGGGGATGGGGGAGACCCAGTACTTC. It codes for CASSALAGMGETQYF.

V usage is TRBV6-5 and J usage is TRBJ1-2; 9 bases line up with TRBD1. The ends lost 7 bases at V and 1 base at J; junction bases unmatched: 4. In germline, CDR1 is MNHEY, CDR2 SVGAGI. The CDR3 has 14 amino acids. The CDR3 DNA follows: TGTGCCAGCAACTGGGACAGGGATAACTATGGCTACACCTTC. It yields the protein CASNWDRDNYGYTF.

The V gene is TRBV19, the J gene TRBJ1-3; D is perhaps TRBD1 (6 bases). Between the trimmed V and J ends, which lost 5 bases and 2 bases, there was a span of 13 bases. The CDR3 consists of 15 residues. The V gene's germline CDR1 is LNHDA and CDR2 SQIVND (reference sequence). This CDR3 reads CASSVTGLAGNTIYF. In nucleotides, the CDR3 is TGTGCCAGTAGTGTTACAGGGTTGGCTGGAAACACCATATATTTT.

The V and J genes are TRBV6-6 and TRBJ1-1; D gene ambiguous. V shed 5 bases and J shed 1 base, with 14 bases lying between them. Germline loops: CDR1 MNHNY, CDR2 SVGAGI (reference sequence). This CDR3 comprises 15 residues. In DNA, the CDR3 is TGTGCCAGCAGTCCGCCTCTCACAACGAACACTGAAGCTTTCTTT. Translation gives CASSPPLTTNTEAFF.

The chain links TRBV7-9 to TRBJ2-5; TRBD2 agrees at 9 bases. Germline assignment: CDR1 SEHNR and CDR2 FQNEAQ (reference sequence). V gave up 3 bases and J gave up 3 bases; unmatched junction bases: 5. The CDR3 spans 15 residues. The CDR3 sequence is CASSFIAGVEETQYF. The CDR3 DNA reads TGTGCCAGCAGCTTCATAGCGGGGGTTGAAGAGACCCAGTACTTC.

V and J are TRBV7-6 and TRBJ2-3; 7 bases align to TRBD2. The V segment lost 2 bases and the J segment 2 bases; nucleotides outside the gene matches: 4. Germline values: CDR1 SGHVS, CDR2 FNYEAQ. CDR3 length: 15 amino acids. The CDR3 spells CASSLLGGDTDTQYF. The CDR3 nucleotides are TGTGCCAGCAGCTTATTGGGGGGGGACACAGATACGCAGTATTTT.

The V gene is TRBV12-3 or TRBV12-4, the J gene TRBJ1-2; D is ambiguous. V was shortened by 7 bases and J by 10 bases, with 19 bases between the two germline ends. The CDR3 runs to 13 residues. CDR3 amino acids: CASTNTARANYTF. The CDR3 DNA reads TGTGCCAGCACTAACACGGCCCGCGCTAACTACACCTTC.

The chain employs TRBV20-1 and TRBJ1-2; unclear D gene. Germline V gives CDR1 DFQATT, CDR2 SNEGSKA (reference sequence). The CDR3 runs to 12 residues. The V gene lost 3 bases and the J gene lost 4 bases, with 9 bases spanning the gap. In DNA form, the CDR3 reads TGCAGTGCTAGTTCTGGGATCTATGGCTACACCTTC. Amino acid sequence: CSASSGIYGYTF.

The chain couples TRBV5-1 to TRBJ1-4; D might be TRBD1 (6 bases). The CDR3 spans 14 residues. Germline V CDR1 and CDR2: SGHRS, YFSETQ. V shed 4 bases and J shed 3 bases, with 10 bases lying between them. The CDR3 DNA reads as TGCGCCAGCAGCACCGGACAGCCTAATGAAAAACTGTTTTTT. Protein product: CASSTGQPNEKLFF.